Listed below are T cell receptor beta chains from one sample, sequenced in a study of shared clonotypes between healthy human individuals. Profiling relied on immunoSEQ multiplex PCR, and the TCRdb table lists in-frame clones only, not all of them. The sample carries 550,000 to 800,000 clones, approximately 79% recorded once. The sequenced material came from memory CD4+ T cells sorted from blood. These receptors were obtained from a woman aged 25 to 45 in good health. Both conserved end residues are trimmed from each CDR3.

TRBJ2-5,TRBV10-3,AISEVLGETQY
TRBJ1-1,TRBV7-3,ASSLSGMNTEAF
TRBJ1-2,TRBV19,ASSIWQADGYT
TRBJ1-2,TRBV7-9,ASSLERTGYGYT
TRBJ2-3,TRBV28,ASSFRGRDDTQY
TRBJ2-2,TRBV29-1,SVGVTGELF
TRBJ1-2,TRBV5-6,ASSPNWGGYT
TRBJ1-1,TRBV23-1,ARGGHNLDAF
TRBJ2-1,TRBV28,ASSGRSHYNEQF
TRBJ2-7,TRBV2,ASSEGLAYEQY
TRBJ1-5,TRBV23-1,ASSQFLGASNQPQH
TRBJ2-1,TRBV19,ASSSGLSYNEQF
TRBJ2-2,TRBV6-5,ASSYAFTSLIGELF
TRBJ2-1,TRBV10-3,AISESGLINEQF